The 9 T cell receptor beta chains given below trace back to one sample, sequenced in a study of blood T cells in healthy people across ages. A second PCR of 7 to 11 cycles used a sample-barcoded 5' primer and a J-beta primer mix. TCRdb passed the 5' RACE reads through MiXCR, listing each CDR3 protein once. The repertoire holds 1.5 million to 2 million distinct CDR3 sequences, with around 42% as singletons. The sequenced sample was blood. The origin of the receptors is a human donor in good health.

Points on this clonotype: A much larger clone is a single base away; this may be a read error. The chain has TRBV20-1 and TRBJ2-7; no clear D gene. Germline lookup yields CDR1 DFQATT and CDR2 SNEGSKA (reference sequence). The CDR3 runs to 13 residues. Trimming took off 1 base at V and 0 bases at J, with 7 bases between the two ends. CDR3: CSARGRLSYEQYF. CDR3 coding DNA: TGCAGTGCTAGAGGTCGGCTCTCCTACGAGCAGTACTTC.

This chain links TRBV6-1 with TRBJ2-4; 12 nucleotides match TRBD2. The J call may be wrong; the DNA end is better matched by TRBJ2-5. This CDR3 contains 18 residues. The germline V gene encodes CDR1 MNHNS and CDR2 SASEGT. Here the CDR3 DNA reads TGTGCCAGCAGTCGCGGACTAGCGGGGAGAACTTTTCAAGAGACCCAGTACTTC. It specifies CASSRGLAGRTFQETQYF.

This clonotype showed up just a few times. This chain links TRBV9 with TRBJ2-1; 11 bases fit TRBD2. This CDR3 is 17 amino acids long. Germline assignment: CDR1 SGDLS and CDR2 YYNGEE. The junction had 7 bases not matched to a gene; V was cut back by 4 bases and J by 1 base. The CDR3 reads CASSHSTSGVSYNEQFF. In DNA, the CDR3 is TGTGCCAGCAGCCACTCGACTAGCGGGGTGTCCTACAATGAGCAGTTCTTC.

This clonotype was observed many times. The chain couples TRBV7-2 to TRBJ2-1, with D unclear. The CDR3 sequence is 11 residues long. Trimming left V 4 bases short and J 8 bases short, with 6 bases between. CDR1 SGHTA and CDR2 FQGNSA come from the germline V gene. In nucleotides, the CDR3 is TGTGCCAGCAGCTACTGGGATGAGCAGTTCTTC. It yields the protein CASSYWDEQFF.

The rearrangement links TRBV20-1 to TRBJ2-1; no clear D gene. Germline V gene sequence: CDR1 DFQATT, CDR2 SNEGSKA (reference sequence). There are 15 residues in the CDR3. V lost 5 bases, J lost 6 bases, and 20 bases lay in between. The CDR3 nucleotides read TGCAGTGCTGAACCCCTCCCGGGCCCCGGCAATGAGCAGTTCTTC. Residues: CSAEPLPGPGNEQFF.

This clonotype was picked up a small number of times. The genes are TRBV29-1 and TRBJ1-4; D is unresolved. V gave up 3 bases and J gave up 3 bases, with 11 bases separating them. CDR3 size: 14 residues. CDR1 is SQVTM, CDR2 ANQGSEA, per germline. CDR3 in amino acids: CSVETEGPNEKLFF. For the CDR3, the DNA is TGCAGCGTTGAGACCGAGGGCCCTAATGAAAAACTGTTTTTT. Variable domain in full (rest from reference TRBV29-1 and TRBJ1-4): SAVISQKPSRDICQRGTSLTIQCQVDSQVTMMFWYRQQPGQSLTLIATANQGSEATYESGFVIDKFPISRPNLTFSTLTVSNMSPEDSSIYLCSVETEGPNEKLFFGSGTQLSVL.

This rearrangement joins TRBV20-1 to TRBJ2-3; tentatively, D is TRBD1 (5 bases). Germline loops: CDR1 DFQATT, CDR2 SNEGSKA (reference sequence). V was cut by 0 bases and J by 4 bases, with 11 bases left in between. The CDR3 is 14 residues long. The DNA for the CDR3 is TGCAGTGCTAGAGATCCCAAAGGGGCAGATACGCAGTATTTT. Translation: CSARDPKGADTQYF.

Written as DNA, the CDR3 is TGTGCCAGCAGTGTAGAGGCGGAAGATACGCAGTATTTT. Translation gives CASSVEAEDTQYF. This chain uses TRBV6-4 with TRBJ2-3; D call uncertain. Germline lookup yields CDR1 MRHNA and CDR2 SNTAGT. V was shortened by 4 bases and J by 5 bases, with 10 bases between the two germline ends. The CDR3 runs to 13 residues.

The V call is TRBV7-6, the J call TRBJ2-7; no reliable D call. Trimming stripped 5 bases from V and 2 bases from J, with 16 bases between. Germline assignment: CDR1 SGHVS and CDR2 FNYEAQ. This CDR3 has 15 residues. The CDR3 spells CASSTQLQPPYEQYF. The CDR3 DNA reads as TGTGCCAGCAGCACCCAGTTACAGCCACCCTACGAGCAGTACTTC.